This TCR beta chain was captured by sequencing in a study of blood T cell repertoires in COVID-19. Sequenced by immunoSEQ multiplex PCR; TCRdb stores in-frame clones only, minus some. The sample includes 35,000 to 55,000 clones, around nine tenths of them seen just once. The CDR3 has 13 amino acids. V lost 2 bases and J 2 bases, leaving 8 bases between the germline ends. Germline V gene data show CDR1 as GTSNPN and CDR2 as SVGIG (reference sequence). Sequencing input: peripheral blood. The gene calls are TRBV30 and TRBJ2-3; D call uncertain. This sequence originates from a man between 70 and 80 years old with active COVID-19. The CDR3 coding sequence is TGTGCCTGGAGTCTTCGGGTCACAGATACGCAGTATTTT. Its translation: CAWSLRVTDTQYF.